A single sample gave rise to the 29 T cell receptor beta chains below, sequenced in a study of immune cell composition in non-small cell lung cancer. Sequenced by immunoSEQ multiplex PCR; TCRdb stores in-frame clones only, minus some. This sample carries approximately 5,800 clones, around 78% of them seen once, and the ten largest clones take 5.5% to 8%. Sequencing input: lung tumor tissue. Receptors were obtained from a human donor with non-small cell lung cancer.

The chain uses TRBV27 and TRBJ1-2; 9 bases fit TRBD1. The CDR3 is 13 residues long. V was pared by 7 bases and J by 4 bases, with 4 bases of the junction left unmatched. In germline, CDR1 is MNHEY, CDR2 SMNVEV (reference sequence). CDR3 residues: CASTGTGLYGYTF. The DNA of the CDR3 is TGTGCCAGCACCGGGACAGGGCTCTATGGCTACACCTTC.

Only a few counts were recorded for this clone. The chain joins TRBV7-9 to TRBJ2-6, with 7 bases fitting TRBD2. Losses at the gene ends were 1 base for V and 4 bases for J; bases not matched to a gene: 7. Germline CDR1 is SEHNR and CDR2 is FQNEAQ (reference sequence). This CDR3 has 17 residues. Here the CDR3 reads CASSLGREGLGANVLTF. In nucleotides, the CDR3 is TGTGCCAGCAGCTTAGGCAGGGAGGGGTTGGGGGCCAACGTCCTGACTTTC.

This sequence joins TRBV11-2 and TRBJ2-7; no reliable D call. The CDR3 loop spans 13 amino acids. V shed 2 bases and J shed 3 bases, with 8 bases lying between them. CDR1 is SGHAT, CDR2 FQNNGV, per germline. CDR3 bases: TGTGCCAGCAGCTTAAGAGTTGACTACGAGCAGTACTTC. Its translation: CASSLRVDYEQYF.

The CDR3 nucleotides are TGTGCCAGCACCATCACCGAACAGGGGGGCGAGCAGTACTTC. It specifies CASTITEQGGEQYF. The genes are TRBV2 and TRBJ2-7; 8 positions match TRBD1. This CDR3 spans 14 amino acids. V shed 7 bases and J 6 bases; nucleotides not matched to a gene: 11. Germline V gene lookup returns CDR1 SNHLY and CDR2 FYNNEI.

The CDR3: CASSEGRSTIYGYTF. Written as DNA, the CDR3 is TGCGCCAGCAGCGAGGGTAGGAGTACAATTTATGGCTACACCTTC. The V and J genes are TRBV10-2 and TRBJ1-2; the D is unclear. This CDR3 has 15 amino acids. Germline CDR1 reads WSHSY; CDR2 reads SAAADI. V dropped 6 bases and J dropped 5 bases, with 19 bases sitting between them.

V gene TRBV13 combines with J gene TRBJ1-2, with TRBD1 identical over 8 bases. The CDR3 is 16 amino acids. Germline V gene data show CDR1 as PRHDT and CDR2 as FYEKMQ (reference sequence). V trimming: 5 bases; J trimming: 4 bases; junction bases outside the gene matches: 12. The CDR3 DNA reads as TGTGCCAGCAGCCCAGATCTTAGGACAGGGCGCTATGGCTACACCTTC. Its protein is CASSPDLRTGRYGYTF.

The V call is TRBV18, the J call TRBJ2-7, with 7 bases fitting TRBD1. V shed 3 bases and J 1 base; nucleotides not matched to a gene: 3. CDR1 and CDR2 (germline): KGHSH, LQKENI. This CDR3 region has 14 residues. The CDR3 here is CASSPGTESYEQYF. The CDR3 DNA reads TGTGCCAGCTCACCCGGGACAGAATCCTACGAGCAGTACTTC. The complete variable domain, with remaining parts taken from reference TRBV18 and TRBJ2-7, reads NAGVMQNPRHLVRRRGQEARLRCSPMKGHSHVYWYRQLPEEGLKFMVYLQKENIIDESGMPKERFSAEFPKEGPSILRIQQVVRGDSAAYFCASSPGTESYEQYFGPGTRLTVT.

V usage is TRBV28 and J usage is TRBJ2-3, with 7 bases matching TRBD1. The CDR3 is made up of 16 amino acids. After removal of 2 bases from V and 2 bases from J, the junction contained 7 bases not matched to a gene. CDR1 MDHEN and CDR2 SYDVKM come from the germline V gene. This chain's CDR3 is CASSLNTGADTDTQYF. The CDR3 DNA follows: TGTGCCAGCAGTTTAAATACAGGGGCAGACACAGATACGCAGTATTTT.

V gene TRBV18 combines with J gene TRBJ1-1; 11 bases align to TRBD1. The germline V gene encodes CDR1 KGHSH and CDR2 LQKENI. This CDR3 has 14 amino acids. V was pared by 4 bases and J by 6 bases, with 4 bases of the junction left unmatched. CDR3 region: CASSQGQGGSEAFF. Here the CDR3 DNA reads TGTGCCAGCTCACAGGGACAGGGGGGTTCTGAAGCTTTCTTT.

This clone counts as large (0.1 to 1%). The V call is TRBV20-1, the J call TRBJ2-3; D is unresolved. The CDR3 runs to 11 residues. Per germline, CDR1 DFQATT and CDR2 SNEGSKA (reference sequence). V gave up 3 bases and J gave up 4 bases, with 5 bases separating them. The CDR3 DNA reads as TGCAGTGCTAGTTCCGCAGATACGCAGTATTTT. It is translated as CSASSADTQYF.

The chain uses TRBV5-1 and TRBJ1-1; 7 nucleotides match TRBD1. The V gene end was trimmed by 3 bases and the J gene end by 0 bases; junction bases not matched to a gene: 8. Germline V CDR1 and CDR2: SGHRS, YFSETQ. CDR3 length equals 16 residues. The CDR3 here is CASSYTGTALNTEAFF. The CDR3, as DNA: TGCGCCAGCAGCTATACCGGGACAGCATTGAACACTGAAGCTTTCTTT.

The chain couples TRBV6-5 to TRBJ1-2; D ambiguous. This CDR3 spans 13 amino acids. V shed 5 bases and J shed 3 bases, with 10 bases lying between them. Germline V gene lookup returns CDR1 MNHEY and CDR2 SVGAGI. The CDR3 DNA reads TGTGCCAGCAGTCCCCGAGCTGACTATGGCTACACCTTC. Protein: CASSPRADYGYTF.

The rearrangement uses TRBV27 and TRBJ1-6; possibly TRBD1 for D (5 bases). The CDR3 has 14 amino acids. Germline V gives CDR1 MNHEY, CDR2 SMNVEV (reference sequence). Trimming cost V 8 bases and J 3 bases, with 11 bases left between them. CDR3 bases: TGTGCCAGCCTGGGGCAGGACTATAATTCACCCCTCCACTTT. Its protein is CASLGQDYNSPLHF.

V and J are TRBV7-3 and TRBJ1-5, with no clear D. The length of the CDR3 is 17 residues. V was pared by 5 bases and J by 4 bases, with 21 bases between. Germline V gives CDR1 SGHTA, CDR2 FQGTGA. CDR3 sequence reads: CASSPRGKPSWNQPQHF. In nucleotides, the CDR3 is TGTGCCAGCAGCCCCCGAGGTAAACCCTCCTGGAATCAGCCCCAGCATTTT.

The rearrangement links TRBV29-1 to TRBJ2-7; 7 bases match TRBD1. Germline lookup yields CDR1 SQVTM and CDR2 ANQGSEA. V lost 5 bases and J lost 6; bases outside the gene matches: 19. CDR3 length: 16 residues. DNA for the CDR3: TGCAGCGTTTCCCCCATTACAGGGGTACCTAGCTCCGAGCAGTACTTC. Residues: CSVSPITGVPSSEQYF.

This sequence joins TRBV5-1 and TRBJ1-1, with 7 nucleotides matching TRBD1. The ends lost 4 bases at V and 4 bases at J; junction bases unmatched: 4. Per germline, CDR1 SGHRS and CDR2 YFSETQ. The CDR3 loop spans 13 amino acids. DNA of the CDR3: TGCGCCAGCAGCCAGGGGGGAGGCACTGAAGCTTTCTTT. This gives the protein CASSQGGGTEAFF.

The chain's CDR3 is CASSLGDRPGNIQYF. The CDR3 coding sequence is TGTGCCAGCAGTTTAGGGGACAGGCCGGGGAACATTCAGTACTTC. The chain has TRBV27 and TRBJ2-4; 8 bases are shared with TRBD1. The CDR3 totals 15 residues. V was pared by 2 bases and J by 7 bases, with 7 bases of the junction left unmatched. Germline V gene sequence: CDR1 MNHEY, CDR2 SMNVEV (reference sequence).

The rearrangement links TRBV12-5 to TRBJ1-5; D is possibly TRBD1 (5 bases). This CDR3 has 15 residues. Deletions cut 1 base from V and 6 bases from J, with 13 bases between. The germline V gene encodes CDR1 LGHNT and CDR2 FRNRAP. The CDR3 sequence: CASGLGGGDIQPQHF. The CDR3 coding sequence is TGTGCTAGTGGTTTGGGCGGGGGGGATATTCAGCCCCAGCATTTT.

This chain joins TRBV5-6 and TRBJ2-7; TRBD2 aligns across 8 bases. The germline CDR1 and CDR2 sequences are SGHDT and YYEEEE. V was pared by 3 bases and J by 9 bases, with 5 bases of the junction left unmatched. This CDR3 contains 12 residues. CDR3 DNA: TGTGCCAGCAGCTCGACTAGCGAAGGGCAGTACTTC. Translating it yields CASSSTSEGQYF.

The rearrangement links TRBV7-8 to TRBJ1-1; 8 bases fit TRBD1. Trimming at V came to 4 bases and at J to 0 bases, leaving 7 bases not matched to a gene. The V gene's germline CDR1 is SGHVS and CDR2 FQNEAQ. The CDR3 runs to 16 residues. The chain's CDR3 is CASSWRRGPLNTEAFF. In nucleotides, the CDR3 is TGTGCCAGCAGCTGGCGCAGGGGGCCTCTGAACACTGAAGCTTTCTTT.

This chain links TRBV15 with TRBJ2-3, with no clear D. The V end was cut by 0 bases, the J end by 6 bases, with 13 bases between. The CDR3 loop spans 15 amino acids. In germline, CDR1 is LNHNV, CDR2 YYDKDF (reference sequence). The CDR3 bases are TGTGCCACCAGCAGAGATCTGGGCGCCGCGGATACGCAGTATTTT. This sequence encodes CATSRDLGAADTQYF.

The rearrangement uses TRBV15 and TRBJ2-5; maybe TRBD1 (6 bases). The CDR3 loop spans 15 amino acids. The germline V and J ends were trimmed by 1 base and 5 bases, with 14 bases remaining between them. CDR1 and CDR2 from the germline V gene are LNHNV and YYDKDF (reference sequence). Here the CDR3 reads CATSRAPGGAETQYF. The CDR3 DNA reads TGTGCCACCAGCAGAGCACCTGGGGGCGCGGAGACCCAGTACTTC.

V is TRBV27 and J is TRBJ1-2, with 9 nucleotides matching TRBD1. The CDR3 runs to 13 residues. Germline values: CDR1 MNHEY, CDR2 SMNVEV (reference sequence). V lost 5 bases to trimming and J lost 8 bases; unmatched junction nucleotides: 6. This chain's CDR3 is CASSQQGAGGYTF. Here the CDR3 DNA reads TGTGCCAGCAGTCAACAGGGGGCGGGGGGCTACACCTTC.

The CDR3: CASSKEAAETQYF. The CDR3 bases are TGTGCCAGTAGTAAAGAGGCCGCAGAGACCCAGTACTTC. The rearrangement links TRBV19 to TRBJ2-5, with D unresolved. This CDR3 is built from 13 residues. CDR1 and CDR2 from the germline V gene are LNHDA and SQIVND (reference sequence). The ends were cut back, 4 bases at V and 4 bases at J, with 10 bases in the middle.

The rearrangement links TRBV5-1 to TRBJ1-1, with D perhaps TRBD1 (5 bases). The CDR3 contains 16 residues. Germline V lookup: CDR1 SGHRS, CDR2 YFSETQ. Trimming removed 3 bases from V and 1 base from J, with 16 bases in between. The CDR3 DNA reads as TGCGCCAGCAGCTCTGAACCCCGGGGGAGGAACACTGAAGCTTTCTTT. Its translation: CASSSEPRGRNTEAFF.

A remark on this clone: Germline is not matched at one junction end, which may reflect a read error. This chain links TRBV9 with TRBJ2-7, with TRBD1 as a possible D gene (7 bases). Germline CDR1 and CDR2: SGDLS and YYNGEE. This CDR3 contains 13 residues. CDR3: CASSVVVAGGRHF. Written as DNA, the CDR3 is TGTGCCAGCAGCGTCGTCGTGGCAGGGGGGAGGCACTTC. The variable domain in full, with the rest retrieved from reference TRBV9 and TRBJ2-7, is DSGVTQTPKHLITATGQRVTLRCSPRSGDLSVYWYQQSLDQGLQFLIQYYNGEERAKGNILERFSAQQFPDLHSELNLSSLELGDSALYFCASSVVVAGGRHFGPGTRLTVT.

This rearrangement joins TRBV4-2 to TRBJ1-4; 9 bases agree with TRBD1. The CDR3 contains 14 residues. The germline gives CDR1 LGHNA, CDR2 YNFKEQ. V lost 4 bases, J lost 6 bases, and 3 bases stayed unmatched. The CDR3 sequence is CASSRDREDEKLFF. Here the CDR3 DNA reads TGTGCCAGCAGCCGGGACAGGGAGGATGAAAAACTGTTTTTT.

The chain combines TRBV11-3 with TRBJ2-2; 8 bases line up with TRBD2. Germline CDR1 and CDR2: SGHNT and YENEEA. J was trimmed by 5 bases and V by 0 bases; bases with no gene match: 2. The CDR3 extends over 15 amino acids. DNA of the CDR3: TGTGCCAGCAGCTTAGATCGCGGGGGGACCGGGGAGCTGTTTTTT. It codes for CASSLDRGGTGELFF.

A note on this clone: The germline gene is not matched at one end of the junction; a read error may be the cause. The V call is TRBV11-2, the J call TRBJ2-3; possibly TRBD1 for D (5 bases). Germline V gene sequence: CDR1 SGHAT, CDR2 FQNNGV. The CDR3 contains 15 residues. In DNA form, the CDR3 reads TGTGCCAGCACCTTAGAGCCGGACACCACAGATACGCAGTATTTT. Protein product: CASTLEPDTTDTQYF.